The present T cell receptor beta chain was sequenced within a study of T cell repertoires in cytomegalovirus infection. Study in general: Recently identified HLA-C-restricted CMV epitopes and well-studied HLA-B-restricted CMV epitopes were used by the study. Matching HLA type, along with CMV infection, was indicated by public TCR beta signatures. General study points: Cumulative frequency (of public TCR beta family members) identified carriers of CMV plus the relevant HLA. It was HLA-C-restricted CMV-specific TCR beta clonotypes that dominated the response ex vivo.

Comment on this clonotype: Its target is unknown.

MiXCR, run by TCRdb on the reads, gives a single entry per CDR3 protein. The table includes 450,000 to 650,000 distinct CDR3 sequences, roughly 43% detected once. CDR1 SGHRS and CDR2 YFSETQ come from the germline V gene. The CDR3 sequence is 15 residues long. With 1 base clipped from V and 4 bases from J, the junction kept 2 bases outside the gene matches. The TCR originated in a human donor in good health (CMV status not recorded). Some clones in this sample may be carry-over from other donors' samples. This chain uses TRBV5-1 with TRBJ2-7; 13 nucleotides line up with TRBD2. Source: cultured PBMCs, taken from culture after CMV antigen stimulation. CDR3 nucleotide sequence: TGCGCCAGCAGCTTGCTACTAGCGGGAGGGTACGAGCAGTACTTC. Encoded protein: CASSLLLAGGYEQYF.